This T cell receptor beta chain was sequenced for a study of a mutant IDH1 vaccine in newly diagnosed glioma (dated by TCRdb to the early 2020s). Broadly, across the study: Vaccination was initiated 4-6 weeks after radiotherapy alone, or concurrently with temozolomide cycles in the chemotherapy-containing groups. The roughly 30 treated patients were approximately 62% male and roughly 38% female, with a mean age of 40.4 years. Prior to enrollment, patients had been given standard therapy consisting of radiotherapy alone, temozolomide alone, or radiochemotherapy with temozolomide, with the combination given to most patients. The week-35 safety follow-up was designated visit V12, and the week-47 end of study was designated visit V13. Six visits were used for peripheral blood collection: V03 (baseline), V05, V07, V10, V12 and V13. For exploratory analyses, longitudinal TCRB deep sequencing was carried out in roughly 23 treated patients wherever samples were available.

Between the V and J ends, shortened by 3 bases and 4 bases respectively, the junction contains 9 bases. CDR1 LNHDA and CDR2 SQIVND were looked up in the germline V gene (reference sequence). From the cysteine up to the phenylalanine, the CDR3 has a length of 13 residues. Of the read, only the CDR3 DNA is kept; its 39 bases are in frame from base 1. Libraries were built with the immunoSEQ multiplex PCR assay. The hsTCRB Kit was used according to the manufacturer's protocol to amplify rearranged TCR beta chain sequences. An Illumina MiSeq was used to sequence the TCRB libraries. As for the original processing: The proprietary platform of the kit vendor was used for demultiplexing, trimming and gene mapping. TCRdb mirrors the immuneACCESS table, restricted to in-frame sequences. Some clones are absent from its copies; in checked studies, under half trace to an unresolved V gene, and the reason for the others is unknown. From that table come the V and J calls and clone size; the DNA was used to work out D and trimming. For this sample there are approximately 60,000 clones; 80% to 85% appear just once. The leading ten clones occupy around 3.5% of the sample.

Note on this clone: Its antigen is still unknown. No base quality values were provided; no much bigger clone lies one nucleotide off.

In light of the paper, this sample's time point label describes: week 47, end of study. Each vaccine dose, consisting of 300 ug of a 20-mer mutant IDH1 peptide in Montanide, was administered subcutaneously with topical imiquimod. Eight vaccinations were administered to patients in weeks 1, 3, 5, 7, 11, 15, 19 and 23, corresponding to visits V03 through V10. All donors had newly diagnosed IDH1-mutant astrocytomas of WHO grade 3 or 4 that showed loss of nuclear ATRX. The samples were drawn from NOA16, a multicentre, single-arm, open-label phase I trial in Germany that tested a mutant IDH1 peptide vaccine in humans for the first time. Genomic DNA for TCRB sequencing was extracted from EDTA blood using the DNeasy Blood and Tissue Kit. Study-wide findings and limitations: PBMC samples for TCRB deep sequencing were selected based on availability. Across multiple MHC alleles, vaccine-induced immune responses were seen in just over 90% of patients. The authors noted that analyses of patient blood samples could not be reproduced because of sample limitations. Pseudoprogression appeared unrelated to alterations in the top peripheral T cell clonotypes detected by TCRB sequencing.

The rearranged segments are TRBV19 and TRBJ1-2; TRBD1 could be the D gene, as 5 bases match. This clonotype originated in a woman aged 50 to 65 with glioma. The sequences come from PBMCs, collected from a glioma patient whose treatment included an IDH1 peptide vaccine. The sequenced DNA: TGTGCCAGTAGTATTACAGGTTTCTATGGCTACACCTTC. The resulting protein is CASSITGFYGYTF.